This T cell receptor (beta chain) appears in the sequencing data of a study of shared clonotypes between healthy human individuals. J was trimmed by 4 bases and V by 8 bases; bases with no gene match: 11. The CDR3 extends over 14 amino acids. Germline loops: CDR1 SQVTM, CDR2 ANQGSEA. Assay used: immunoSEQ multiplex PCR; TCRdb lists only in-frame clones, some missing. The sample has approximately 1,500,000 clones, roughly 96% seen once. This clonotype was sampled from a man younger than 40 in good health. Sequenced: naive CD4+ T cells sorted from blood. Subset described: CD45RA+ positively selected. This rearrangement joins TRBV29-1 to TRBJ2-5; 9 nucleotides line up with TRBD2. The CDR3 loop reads CSLRVAGVGETQYF. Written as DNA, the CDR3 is TGCAGCTTAAGGGTAGCGGGAGTGGGAGAGACCCAGTACTTC. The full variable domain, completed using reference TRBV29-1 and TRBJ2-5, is SAVISQKPSRDICQRGTSLTIQCQVDSQVTMMFWYRQQPGQSLTLIATANQGSEATYESGFVIDKFPISRPNLTFSTLTVSNMSPEDSSIYLCSLRVAGVGETQYFGPGTRLLVL.